The T cell receptor beta chain under discussion was sequenced for a study of cytomegalovirus exposure and HLA in healthy donors. To note about this clone: What it binds is not known.

A multiplex PCR was run with 60 Vbeta primers and 13 Jbeta primers. Repertoires were generated with immunoSEQ multiplex PCR, while TCRdb's copy carries only in-frame clones and drops some. The table includes a few hundred thousand clones, approximately 91% detected once. The study, taken as a whole, reports: Testing in vitro showed a few CMV-associated chains specific for CMV antigens. Some V segments, TRBV6-2 and TRBV6-3 among them, were indistinguishable and were therefore excluded. Cytomegalovirus association was listed for approximately 160 TCR beta chains.

There are 13 residues in the CDR3. Trimming stripped 5 bases from V and 7 bases from J, with 11 bases between. Germline loops: CDR1 SNHLY, CDR2 FYNNEI. The sequencing sample was made of PBMCs. This receptor was obtained from a girl aged 2-15 years in good health and CMV-seronegative. V is TRBV2 and J is TRBJ1-4; the D gene is possibly TRBD1 (6 bases). The CDR3 protein is CASSRGEGEKLFF. CDR3 in DNA: TGTGCCAGCAGTAGGGGGGAGGGTGAAAAACTGTTTTTT.